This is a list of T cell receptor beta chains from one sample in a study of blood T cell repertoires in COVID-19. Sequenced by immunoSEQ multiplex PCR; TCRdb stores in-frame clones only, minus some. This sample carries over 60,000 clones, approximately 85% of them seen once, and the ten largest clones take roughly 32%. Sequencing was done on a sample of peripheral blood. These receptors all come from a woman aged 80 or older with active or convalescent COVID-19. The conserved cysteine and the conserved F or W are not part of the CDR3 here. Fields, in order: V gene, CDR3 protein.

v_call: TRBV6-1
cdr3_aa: ASSDRGSDSPLH

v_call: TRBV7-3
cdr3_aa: ASSPDRINNEQF

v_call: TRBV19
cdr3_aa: ASTGGGLIYGYT

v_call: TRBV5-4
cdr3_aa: ASSLSAGPTGELF

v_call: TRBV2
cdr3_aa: ASSVERSSTDTQY

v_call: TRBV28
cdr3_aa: ASSFPGTGETGNTIY

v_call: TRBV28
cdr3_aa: ASSLDRTAGQPQH

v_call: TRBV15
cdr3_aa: ATSSYLYQPQH

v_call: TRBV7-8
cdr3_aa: ASSSLDGGTKADTQY

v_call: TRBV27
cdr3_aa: ASGIPGGTGVGKLF

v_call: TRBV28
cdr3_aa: ASEQAQETQY

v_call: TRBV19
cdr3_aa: ASRSMDRGGYEQF

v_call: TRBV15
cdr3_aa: ATSLRGRGNEQF

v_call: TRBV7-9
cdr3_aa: ASSLESYNQPQH

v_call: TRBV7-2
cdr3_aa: ASSSTSGGASGELF

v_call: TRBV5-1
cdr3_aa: ASSRTGDNEQF

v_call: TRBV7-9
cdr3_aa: ASSLVVGLAGQDTQY

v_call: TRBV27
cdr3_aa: ASSLSKYTGDRNTEAF

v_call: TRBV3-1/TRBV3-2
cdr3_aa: ASSQVRSNTEAF

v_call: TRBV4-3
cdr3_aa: ASSQSPGELF

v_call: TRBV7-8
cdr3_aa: ASSTRQGYYGYT

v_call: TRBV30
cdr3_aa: AWNRFGNYGYT

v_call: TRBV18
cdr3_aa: ASSLLLAGTAYEQY

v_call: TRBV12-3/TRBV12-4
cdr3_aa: ASSLGPGGPLH

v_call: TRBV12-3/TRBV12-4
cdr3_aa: ASSLRGNYGYT

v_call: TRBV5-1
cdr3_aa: ASSFDRDQPQH

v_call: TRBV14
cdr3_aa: ASSQVRGRGREKLF

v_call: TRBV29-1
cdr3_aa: SVDGGPPRETQY

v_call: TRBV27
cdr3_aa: ASSLSLAVDETQY

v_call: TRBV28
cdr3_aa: ASSLPQANTEAF

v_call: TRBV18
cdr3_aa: ASSPQAGEMVVGYT

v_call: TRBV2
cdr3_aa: ASGVRGLEVETQY

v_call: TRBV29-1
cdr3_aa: SALQANTGELF

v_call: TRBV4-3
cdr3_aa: ASSQGTSGESDTQY

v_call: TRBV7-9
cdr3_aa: ASAVGLVGAATNEKLF

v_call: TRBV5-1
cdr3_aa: ASNLTGGGGTCPEAF

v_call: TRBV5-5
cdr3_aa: ASSLAGLSNQPQH

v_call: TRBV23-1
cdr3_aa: ASGTGGDYGYT

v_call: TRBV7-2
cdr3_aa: ASSLGRTGDPMNTEAF

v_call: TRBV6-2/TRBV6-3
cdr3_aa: ASSYSTAGGTGELF

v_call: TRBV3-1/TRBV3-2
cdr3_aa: ASSQLKLQGNQETQY